A single sample is the source of the 10 T cell receptor beta chains below, sequenced in a study of CD8 T cells in ankylosing spondylitis. A single record per CDR3 protein comes from TCRdb applying MiXCR to the 5' RACE reads. The sample carries around 330,000 distinct CDR3 sequences, approximately 10% recorded once. Sequenced sample: blood, either unsorted or a sorted T cell fraction (not recorded which). The receptors were gathered from a female donor with ankylosing spondylitis or in good health (not recorded which).

This clonotype has ten or more counts. The CDR3 nucleotides read TGCGCCAGCAGCTTGCCTGGATCCGGGACAGGGATTGATGGCTACACCTTC. Translated, it gives CASSLPGSGTGIDGYTF. The rearrangement links TRBV5-1 to TRBJ1-2, with 9 bases identical to TRBD1. The length of the CDR3 is 17 residues. V was pared by 1 base and J by 6 bases, with 13 bases of the junction left unmatched. Germline V gene lookup returns CDR1 SGHRS and CDR2 YFSETQ.

This clonotype was recorded at least ten times. This chain joins TRBV12-3 or TRBV12-4 and TRBJ1-5; unclear D gene. V lost 2 bases and J lost 10, with 24 bases in between. The CDR3 is made up of 17 amino acids. CDR3 bases: TGTGCCAGCAGTTTATACTTAGCCGGGTTGGCATCGGGACCCCAGCATTTT. It yields the protein CASSLYLAGLASGPQHF.

This clonotype showed up many times. The rearrangement joins TRBV6-5 to TRBJ2-4; 9 bases fit TRBD1. The CDR3 runs 15 residues. Germline V gives CDR1 MNHEY, CDR2 SVGAGI. V shed 2 bases, J shed 8 bases, and the junction held 7 bases outside the gene matches. DNA of the CDR3: TGTGCCAGCAGTTACAGCGGGACAGGGTCGGACATTCAGTACTTC. This sequence encodes CASSYSGTGSDIQYF.

This clonotype showed up many times. The J gene is TRBJ2-7, the V gene TRBV10-3; tentative D call: TRBD2 (5 bases). The CDR3 is made up of 13 amino acids. The V end was cut by 0 bases, the J end by 7 bases, with 10 bases between. CDR1 ENHRY and CDR2 SYGVKD come from the germline V gene. CDR3 in DNA: TGTGCCATCAGTGAGTCGAATCCGGGAGAGCAGTACTTC. This translates into CAISESNPGEQYF.

The V call is TRBV5-1, the J call TRBJ2-7; 13 nucleotides line up with TRBD2. In germline, CDR1 is SGHRS, CDR2 YFSETQ. This CDR3 is 15 amino acids long. Germline trimming cut 7 bases from V and 1 base from J; bases unmatched to any gene: 5. The CDR3 nucleotides are TGCGCCAGCGATCCGGGACTAGCGGGATCCTACGAGCAGTACTTC. Encoded protein: CASDPGLAGSYEQYF.

This clonotype has at least ten counts. The gene calls are TRBV5-1 and TRBJ2-1, with D tentatively TRBD1 (6 bases). CDR3 length: 16 residues. The germline V and J ends were trimmed by 4 bases and 0 bases, with 14 bases remaining between them. Germline V CDR1 and CDR2: SGHRS, YFSETQ. The CDR3 loop is CASSPDSSFSYNEQFF. In DNA, the CDR3 is TGCGCCAGCAGCCCGGACAGTAGTTTCTCCTACAATGAGCAGTTCTTC.

In this sample, this clonotype turned up many times. This chain uses TRBV20-1 with TRBJ1-1; D is undetermined. The V and J ends lost 6 bases and 0 bases respectively, with 17 bases between them. Germline CDR1 DFQATT, CDR2 SNEGSKA (reference sequence). CDR3 length equals 15 residues. The CDR3 DNA reads TGCAGTGCCCGGAGGTTTTTGGCAATGAACACTGAAGCTTTCTTT. This codes for CSARRFLAMNTEAFF.

This clonotype has only a few counts. The J gene is TRBJ1-2, the V gene TRBV12-3 or TRBV12-4; D is possibly TRBD1 (5 bases). The CDR3 is made up of 17 amino acids. The V end lost 5 bases, the J end lost 1 base, and 20 bases lay between the germline ends. CDR3 DNA: TGTGCCAGCAGTAACGATCCGGGACTCACGAATAACTATGGCTACACCTTC. It codes for CASSNDPGLTNNYGYTF.

Regarding this clonotype: A clone one base away is much larger, so this may be a read error. The CDR3 end shows no conserved phenylalanine or tryptophan, and so a read error is likely. This rearrangement joins TRBV5-1 to TRBJ2-7; 8 positions match TRBD1. The CDR3 spans 16 residues. Unmatched junction bases numbered 5, after V lost 0 bases and J lost 0 bases. The germline gives CDR1 SGHRS, CDR2 YFSETQ. The CDR3 DNA is TGCGCCAGCAGCTTGGCTTGGACAGGGAGCTCCTACGAGCAGTACTCC. It codes for CASSLAWTGSSYEQYS.

This chain uses TRBV11-1 with TRBJ1-1; no clear D gene. Trimming shortened V by 1 base and J by 1 base, and 7 bases separated the two germline ends. CDR1 and CDR2 (germline): SGHAT, FQDESV (reference sequence). The CDR3 is made up of 14 amino acids. CDR3 sequence: CASSLGRRNTEAFF. Here the CDR3 DNA reads TGTGCCAGCAGCTTAGGGCGGCGGAACACTGAAGCTTTCTTT.